These T cell receptor beta chains were read from a single sample in a study of OX40 agonist ivuxolimab in advanced cancers. Method: immunoSEQ multiplex PCR; TCRdb's copy keeps in-frame clones and lacks some. The repertoire holds about 31,000 clones, with 85% to 90% as singletons. Here the sequenced sample was CD4+ or CD8+ T cells sorted from blood, taken in a trial of the OX40 agonist ivuxolimab. These receptors were collected from an adult with an advanced solid tumor such as melanoma, head and neck, liver or kidney cancer. CDR3s include the opening cysteine and the closing phenylalanine or tryptophan. D genes are given only for firm matches. The size field is filled for only some rows; it gives once, few, many or a size class.

NA TRBJ2-3 NA TRBV11-2 CASSFGSSTDTQYF TGTGCCAGCAGCTTTGGCTCGAGCACAGATACGCAGTATTTT
NA TRBJ2-7 TRBD1 TRBV2 CASGQGQGLYHEQYF TGTGCCAGCGGACAGGGACAGGGTTTGTACCACGAGCAGTACTTC
NA TRBJ2-1 NA TRBV11-1 CASSFSLNEQFF TGTGCCAGCAGCTTCAGCCTCAATGAGCAGTTCTTC
NA TRBJ2-1 NA TRBV29-1 CSVEDPLTNEQFF TGCAGCGTTGAAGACCCCCTGACAAATGAGCAGTTCTTC
NA TRBJ2-7 NA TRBV6-5 CASSYSVVSEQYF TGTGCCAGCAGTTACTCCGTCGTCAGCGAGCAGTACTTC
NA TRBJ2-5 NA TRBV11-2 CASSQETQYF TGTGCCAGCAGCCAGGAGACCCAGTACTTC
NA TRBJ2-7 NA TRBV27 CASSPVITGYEQYF TGTGCCAGCAGTCCCGTGATTACAGGTTACGAGCAGTACTTC
NA TRBJ2-5 TRBD2 TRBV4-1 CASSQQTLAGGAQYF TGCGCCAGCAGCCAACAAACCCTAGCGGGAGGGGCCCAGTACTTC
NA TRBJ2-7 NA TRBV6-5 CASSYSGGSYEQYF TGTGCCAGCAGTTACTCTGGCGGCTCCTACGAGCAGTACTTC
once TRBJ2-1 NA TRBV5-6 CASSLPRLAYNEQFF TGTGCCAGCAGCTTGCCCCGACTTGCCTACAATGAGCAGTTCTTC
NA TRBJ2-7 NA TRBV11-1 CASSFRGNHYEQYF TGTGCCAGCAGCTTTCGAGGGAATCACTACGAGCAGTACTTC
once TRBJ2-1 NA TRBV4-1 CASSQDRLNEQFF TGCGCCAGCAGCCAAGACCGACTCAATGAGCAGTTCTTC
NA TRBJ2-3 TRBD2 TRBV4-1 CASTRDQGGADTQYF TGCGCCAGCACTCGGGATCAGGGAGGGGCAGATACGCAGTATTTT
once TRBJ2-1 NA TRBV7-2 CASSLVPFRSYNEQFF TGTGCCAGCAGCTTAGTCCCTTTTCGCTCCTACAATGAGCAGTTCTTC
NA TRBJ2-2 TRBD1 TRBV4-1 CASSQDWRPGGNTGELFF TGCGCCAGCAGCCAAGATTGGAGGCCAGGGGGTAACACCGGGGAGCTGTTTTTT
NA TRBJ1-1 NA TRBV7-6 CASSLEQVRGTEAFF TGTGCCAGCAGCTTAGAGCAGGTTAGGGGCACTGAAGCTTTCTTT
NA TRBJ2-3 NA TRBV4-2 CASSQEGLVGADTQYF TGTGCCAGCAGCCAAGAGGGCCTAGTTGGCGCAGATACGCAGTATTTT
NA TRBJ2-1 TRBD1 TRBV10-3 CAISESGTEIYNEQFF TGTGCCATCAGTGAGTCTGGGACAGAAATCTACAATGAGCAGTTCTTC
NA TRBJ2-7 NA TRBV6-5 CASSYSWGNSYEQYF TGTGCCAGCAGTTACTCGTGGGGGAACTCCTACGAGCAGTACTTC
NA TRBJ1-1 NA TRBV29-1 CSVEGPGDVAEAFF TGCAGCGTTGAAGGCCCAGGGGATGTCGCTGAAGCTTTCTTT
once TRBJ2-7 TRBD2 TRBV29-1 CSVEPAGLGNYEQYF TGCAGCGTTGAACCGGCGGGACTAGGGAACTACGAGCAGTACTTC
NA TRBJ2-4 TRBD2 TRBV2 CASTPPGGSLGDIQYF TGTGCCAGCACCCCACCGGGGGGGAGTCTAGGAGACATTCAGTACTTC
NA TRBJ2-7 TRBD2 TRBV6-1 CASSSTRREWSEQYF TGTGCCAGCAGTTCCACCCGGCGGGAGTGGAGCGAGCAGTACTTC
NA TRBJ2-7 TRBD2 TRBV6-1 CASSEAAQLAGGPYEQYF TGTGCCAGCAGTGAAGCCGCTCAACTAGCGGGAGGACCCTACGAGCAGTACTTC
NA TRBJ2-1 NA TRBV4-1 CASSLSVNNEQFF TGCGCCAGCAGCCTTAGCGTCAACAATGAGCAGTTCTTC
NA TRBJ2-7 NA TRBV28 CASSFSSYEQYF TGTGCCAGCAGTTTCAGTTCCTACGAGCAGTACTTC
NA TRBJ1-3 NA TRBV7-9 CASTPARLSSGNTIYF TGTGCCAGCACGCCGGCGCGATTGAGCTCTGGAAACACCATATATTTT
NA TRBJ2-1 TRBD1 TRBV28 CASSSTTGQVEDNEQFF TGTGCCAGCAGTTCAACCACCGGACAGGTAGAGGACAATGAGCAGTTCTTC
NA TRBJ1-4 NA TRBV15 CATSRGGIPNEKLFF TGTGCCACCAGCAGGGGAGGGATCCCTAATGAAAAACTGTTTTTT
NA TRBJ1-5 NA TRBV27 CASSLRNNQPQHF TGTGCCAGCAGTTTAAGGAATAATCAGCCCCAGCATTTT
NA TRBJ2-2 NA TRBV27 CASSSNTGELFF TGTGCCAGCAGTTCGAACACCGGGGAGCTGTTTTTT
NA TRBJ2-3 NA TRBV27 CASSLLLTSTDTQYF TGTGCCAGCAGTTTACTTCTAACTAGCACAGATACGCAGTATTTT
NA TRBJ2-7 NA TRBV28 CASSLVHPEGEQYF TGTGCCAGCAGTTTAGTCCACCCCGAGGGGGAGCAGTACTTC
NA TRBJ2-7 NA TRBV19 CASSIVQGSYEQYF TGTGCCAGTAGTATAGTACAGGGATCATACGAGCAGTACTTC
NA TRBJ1-4 NA TRBV18 CASSHSQTGTNEKLFF TGTGCCAGCTCTCACAGTCAAACTGGGACTAATGAAAAACTGTTTTTT
NA TRBJ2-3 TRBD1 TRBV29-1 CSVEDLPDRAVDTQYF TGCAGCGTTGAAGATCTACCCGACAGGGCGGTTGATACGCAGTATTTT
few TRBJ2-2 NA TRBV7-9 CASTMGGTGELFF TGTGCCAGCACCATGGGGGGAACCGGGGAGCTGTTTTTT
NA TRBJ2-5 TRBD2 TRBV5-6 CASSRFSSGRTQYF TGTGCCAGCAGCCGGTTTTCTAGCGGGAGAACCCAGTACTTC
NA TRBJ2-7 NA TRBV28 CASSLLSETYEQYF TGTGCCAGCAGTTTACTGTCGGAAACCTACGAGCAGTACTTC
NA TRBJ2-7 NA TRBV19 CASSIVSSSYEQYF TGTGCCAGTAGTATAGTAAGCAGCTCCTACGAGCAGTACTTC
NA TRBJ2-7 NA TRBV5-1 CASSPAGRAYEQYF TGCGCCAGCAGCCCGGCCGGCAGAGCCTACGAGCAGTACTTC
once TRBJ2-5 NA TRBV9 CASSGTNREILAGETQYF TGTGCCAGCAGCGGGACAAACAGGGAAATATTGGCCGGGGAGACCCAGTACTTC
NA TRBJ2-3 NA TRBV11-2 CASRNLSHTQYF TGTGCCAGCAGAAACCTCTCCCATACGCAGTATTTT
NA TRBJ2-7 NA TRBV9 CASSGAGVNEQYF TGTGCCAGCAGCGGAGCAGGGGTGAACGAGCAGTACTTC
once TRBJ2-7 NA TRBV6-5 CASRPRRVGEQYF TGTGCCAGCAGACCAAGAAGGGTGGGCGAGCAGTACTTC
NA TRBJ1-1 NA TRBV7-9 CASSLGGRGYTEAFF TGTGCCAGCAGCTTGGGCGGGAGGGGGTACACTGAAGCTTTCTTT
NA TRBJ2-1 TRBD1 TRBV9 CASSAPGQELNEQFF TGTGCCAGCAGCGCTCCGGGACAGGAGCTCAATGAGCAGTTCTTC
NA TRBJ2-7 NA TRBV30 CAWSVRGHSEQYF TGTGCCTGGAGTGTACGCGGGCACTCCGAGCAGTACTTC
NA TRBJ1-3 TRBD1 TRBV25-1 CASSEERDRSTGNTIYF TGTGCCAGCAGTGAAGAACGGGACAGGTCAACTGGAAACACCATATATTTT
NA TRBJ2-1 TRBD2 TRBV7-3 CASSSPGLVNEQFF TGTGCCAGCAGCTCTCCGGGACTAGTTAATGAGCAGTTCTTC